The sequence of this T cell receptor (beta chain) was determined in a study of shared clonotypes between healthy human individuals. Overall study findings and caveats: Clonotype sharing among donors was expected to depend on sequencing depth.

To note about this clone: Antigen: not known.

Sequencing was performed with immunoSEQ multiplex PCR; in TCRdb, only in-frame clones are kept and a portion is missing. The sample consists of 450,000 or so clones, roughly 80% of them appearing once. Per germline, CDR1 KGHSH and CDR2 LQKENI. The CDR3 has 14 amino acids. V lost 5 bases and J 3 bases, leaving 10 bases between the germline ends. Sequenced sample: PBMCs. This receptor was identified in a woman in her thirties or forties in good health. Some clones in this sample may be carry-over from other donors' samples. This chain uses TRBV18 with TRBJ2-2; D is unresolved. The CDR3, as DNA: TGTGCCAGCTCATGGAACCGAGACACCGGGGAGCTGTTTTTT. Amino acids: CASSWNRDTGELFF.